Detailed here is one T cell receptor (beta chain). This clone's antigen is unknown. Per-base qualities were not stored, and no clone one base away is much larger. The germline V gene encodes CDR1 MNHEY and CDR2 SVGEGT. Including the terminal cysteine and phenylalanine, the CDR3 comprises 17 residues. Only CDR3 DNA is held: 51 bases, read in frame from base 1. Clipping removes 6 bases from V and 5 bases from J, with 11 as the unmatched junction base count. This entry is derived from a study of T-cell memory formation after mild COVID-19 (dated by TCRdb to the early 2020s). Broadly, across the study: TCR sequence clusters from the two donors were largely donor specific. The cohort comprised two young, previously healthy adult volunteers, one female and one male. T-cell clones expanding and contracting after mild COVID-19 in a couple of donors were tracked by longitudinal TCRalpha and TCRbeta repertoire sequencing.

Study-wide conclusions, independent of this receptor: Clones that contracted from day 15 to 85 showed balanced CD4/CD8 phenotypes, whereas a second wave of clones that expanded from day 15 to 37 leaned towards CD4+. Contracting CD4+ clones were located mainly in the CM and EM memory subsets, whereas CD8+ clones were found to be enriched in EMRA. SARS-CoV-2 specificity was not confirmed for the second-wave clones peaking on day 37. The study included only two mild cases, and larger cohorts that include severe cases with pre-infection samples were judged to be necessary. Some responding clones were detected in pre-infection memory, suggesting pre-existing cross-reactive memory T cells joined the SARS-CoV-2 response.

TCRdb records Illumina NovaSeq 6000 as the sequencer. TCRalpha and TCRbeta cDNA libraries were constructed by 5'RACE with constant-segment primers, with sample barcodes and unique molecular identifiers being introduced. RNA was extracted from every sample with Trizol reagent. Libraries were amplified in two PCR steps, with a second sample barcode and Illumina TruSeq adapters added in the second step. Libraries were sequenced on an Illumina NovaSeq with 2 x 150 bp paired-end reads. Per the authors' processing: The reads were demultiplexed and collapsed into UMI-guided consensus sequences using migec v1.2.7. Using mixcr v2.1.11, the UMI consensuses were aligned to TRA and TRB V and J templates and assembled into clonotypes. A clonotype was counted as expanded or contracted only when both edgeR and NoisET called the clonotype significant, with the noise models trained on biological replicates. edgeR calls used a false discovery rate-adjusted p below 0.01 and a log2 fold-change threshold of 1. PCA with hierarchical clustering of max-normalized trajectories of the 1000 most abundant clonotypes was used as exploratory dynamics analysis. The CD4 or CD8 phenotype of responding clones was assigned using the separately sequenced CD4+ and CD8+ repertoires. The public reads were reprocessed in TCRdb via fastp at Q25 and MiXCR, keeping in-frame beta chains. Duplicate CDR3 protein sequences are folded into a single record with the most common DNA and genes. TCRdb, rather than the study authors, made the V and J calls. In this sample the table shows a few hundred thousand distinct CDR3 sequences, around a sixth of which occur a single time. The ten top clones hold roughly 21% of the sample.

Ficoll-Paque density gradient centrifugation was the method used to isolate PBMCs. The chain joins TRBV6-2 or TRBV6-3 to TRBJ2-1; the central 12 bases match TRBD2. The clonotype comes from a man aged 18 to 29 who had mild COVID-19 (a few samples of this study predate the infection). The sample titles of this study are shuffled in the database, so cell type and time point are left out; the donor was told from shared clones. Sequenced sample: PBMCs or a T cell subset sorted from them (not recorded which). For the CDR3, the sequence is CASSLAQTSGRHNEQFF. The nucleotide sequence is TGTGCCAGCAGCCTCGCACAGACTAGCGGGAGACACAATGAGCAGTTCTTC.